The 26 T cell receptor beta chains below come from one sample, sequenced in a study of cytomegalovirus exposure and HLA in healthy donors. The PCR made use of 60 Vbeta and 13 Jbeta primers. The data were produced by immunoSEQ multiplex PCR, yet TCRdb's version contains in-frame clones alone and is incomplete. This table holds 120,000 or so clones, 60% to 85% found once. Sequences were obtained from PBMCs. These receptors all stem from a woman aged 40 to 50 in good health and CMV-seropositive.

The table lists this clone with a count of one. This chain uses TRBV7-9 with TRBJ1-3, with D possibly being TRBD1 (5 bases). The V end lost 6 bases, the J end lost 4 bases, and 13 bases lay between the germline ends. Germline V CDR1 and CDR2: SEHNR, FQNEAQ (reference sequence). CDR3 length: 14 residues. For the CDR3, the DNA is TGTGCCAGCAGTCGGGGGGGAGAAGGAAACACCATATATTTT. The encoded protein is CASSRGGEGNTIYF.

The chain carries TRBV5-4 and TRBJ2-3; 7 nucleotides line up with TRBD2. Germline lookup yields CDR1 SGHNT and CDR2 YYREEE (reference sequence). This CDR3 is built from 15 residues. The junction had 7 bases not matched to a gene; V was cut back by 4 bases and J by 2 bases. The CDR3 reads CASSASGGLTDTQYF. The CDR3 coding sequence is TGTGCCAGCAGCGCTAGCGGAGGCCTCACAGATACGCAGTATTTT.

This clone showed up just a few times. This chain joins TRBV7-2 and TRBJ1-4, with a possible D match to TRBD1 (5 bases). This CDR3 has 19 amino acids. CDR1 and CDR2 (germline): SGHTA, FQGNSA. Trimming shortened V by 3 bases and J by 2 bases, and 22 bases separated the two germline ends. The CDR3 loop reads CASSLGIWGRGMTNEKLFF. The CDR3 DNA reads TGTGCCAGCAGCTTGGGGATCTGGGGACGGGGGATGACTAATGAAAAACTGTTTTTT.

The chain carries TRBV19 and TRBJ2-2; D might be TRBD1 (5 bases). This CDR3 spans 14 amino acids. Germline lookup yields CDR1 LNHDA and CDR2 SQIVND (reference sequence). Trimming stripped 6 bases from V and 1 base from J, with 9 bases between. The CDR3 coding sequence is TGTGCCAGTAGCCAGGGTAGGAACACCGGGGAGCTGTTTTTT. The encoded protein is CASSQGRNTGELFF.

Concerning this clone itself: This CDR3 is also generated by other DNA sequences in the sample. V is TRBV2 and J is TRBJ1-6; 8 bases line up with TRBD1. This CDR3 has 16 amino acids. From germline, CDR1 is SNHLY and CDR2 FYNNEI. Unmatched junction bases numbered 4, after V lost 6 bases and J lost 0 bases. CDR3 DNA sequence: TGTGCCAGCAGGGGGGACAGGAGCTCCTATAATTCACCCCTCCACTTT. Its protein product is CASRGDRSSYNSPLHF.

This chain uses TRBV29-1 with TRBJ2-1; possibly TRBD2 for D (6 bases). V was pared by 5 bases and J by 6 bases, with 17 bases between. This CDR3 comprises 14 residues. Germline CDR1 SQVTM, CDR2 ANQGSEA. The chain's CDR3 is CSVSPGLPINEQFF. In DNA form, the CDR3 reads TGCAGCGTTAGCCCGGGACTCCCAATCAATGAGCAGTTCTTC.

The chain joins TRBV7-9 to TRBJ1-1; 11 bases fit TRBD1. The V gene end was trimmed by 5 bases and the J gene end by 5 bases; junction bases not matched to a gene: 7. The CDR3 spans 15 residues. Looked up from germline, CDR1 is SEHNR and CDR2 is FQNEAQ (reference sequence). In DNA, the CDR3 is TGTGCCAGCAGCACCACGGACAGGGGGCTGACTGAAGCTTTCTTT. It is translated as CASSTTDRGLTEAFF.

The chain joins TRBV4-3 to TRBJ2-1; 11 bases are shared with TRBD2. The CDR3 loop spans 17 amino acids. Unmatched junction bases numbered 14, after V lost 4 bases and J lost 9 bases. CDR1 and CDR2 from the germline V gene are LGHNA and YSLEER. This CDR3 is CASSRRLAGTLKGEQFF. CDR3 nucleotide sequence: TGCGCCAGCAGCCGTCGACTAGCGGGGACGCTAAAGGGTGAGCAGTTCTTC.

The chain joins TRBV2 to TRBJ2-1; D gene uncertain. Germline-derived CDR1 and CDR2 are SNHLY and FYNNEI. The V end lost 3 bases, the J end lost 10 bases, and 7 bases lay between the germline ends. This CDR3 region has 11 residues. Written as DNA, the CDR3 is TGTGCCAGCAGTGAGGTTGGCGAGCAGTTCTTC. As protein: CASSEVGEQFF. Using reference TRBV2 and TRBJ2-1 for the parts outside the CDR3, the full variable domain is EPEVTQTPSHQVTQMGQEVILRCVPISNHLYFYWYRQILGQKVEFLVSFYNNEISEKSEIFDDQFSVERPDGSNFTLKIRSTKLEDSAMYFCASSEVGEQFFGPGTRLTVL.

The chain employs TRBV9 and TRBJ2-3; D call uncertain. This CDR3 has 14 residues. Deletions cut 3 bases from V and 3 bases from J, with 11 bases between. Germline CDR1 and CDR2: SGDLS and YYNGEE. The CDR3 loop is CASSGSVETDTQYF. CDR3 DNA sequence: TGTGCCAGCAGCGGATCTGTAGAAACAGATACGCAGTATTTT.

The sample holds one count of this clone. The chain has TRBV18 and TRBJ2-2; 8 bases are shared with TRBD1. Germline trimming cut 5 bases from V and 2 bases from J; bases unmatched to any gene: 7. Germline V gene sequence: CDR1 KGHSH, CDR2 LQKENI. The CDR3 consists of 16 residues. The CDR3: CASSSRTGQNTGELFF. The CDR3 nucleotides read TGTGCCAGCTCATCCCGGACAGGGCAAAACACCGGGGAGCTGTTTTTT.

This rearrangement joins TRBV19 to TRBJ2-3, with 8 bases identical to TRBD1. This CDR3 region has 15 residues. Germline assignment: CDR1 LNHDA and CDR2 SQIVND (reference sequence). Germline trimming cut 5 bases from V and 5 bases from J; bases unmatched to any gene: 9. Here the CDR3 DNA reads TGTGCCAGTAGTCTCCAGGGGGCCAGTAAAGATACGCAGTATTTT. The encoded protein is CASSLQGASKDTQYF.

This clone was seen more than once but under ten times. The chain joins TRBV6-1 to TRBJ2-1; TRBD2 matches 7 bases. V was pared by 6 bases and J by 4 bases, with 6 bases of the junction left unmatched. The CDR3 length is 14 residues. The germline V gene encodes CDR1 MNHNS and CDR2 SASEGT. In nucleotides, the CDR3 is TGTGCCAGCAGGGACCTGGGGGGGTACAATGAGCAGTTCTTC. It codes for CASRDLGGYNEQFF.

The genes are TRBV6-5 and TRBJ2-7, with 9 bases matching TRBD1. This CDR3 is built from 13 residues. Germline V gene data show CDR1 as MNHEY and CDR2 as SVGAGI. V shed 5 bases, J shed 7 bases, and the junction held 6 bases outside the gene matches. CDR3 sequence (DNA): TGTGCCAGCAGTCGGGACAGGGTGGGAGAGCAGTACTTC. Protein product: CASSRDRVGEQYF.

The chain's CDR3 is CASSLRGSYGYTF. The CDR3 coding sequence is TGTGCCAGCAGTTTAAGGGGGTCCTATGGCTACACCTTC. The chain recombines TRBV27 with TRBJ1-2; D may be TRBD1 (6 bases). V lost 2 bases to trimming and J lost 4 bases, with 8 bases between them. The CDR3 has 13 amino acids. Germline lookup yields CDR1 MNHEY and CDR2 SMNVEV (reference sequence).

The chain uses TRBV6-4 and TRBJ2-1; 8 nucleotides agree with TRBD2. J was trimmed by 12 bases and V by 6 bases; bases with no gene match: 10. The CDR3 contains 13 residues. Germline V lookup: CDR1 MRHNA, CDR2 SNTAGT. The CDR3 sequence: CASRPNRGGTQFF. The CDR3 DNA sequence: TGTGCCAGCAGGCCGAATCGGGGGGGGACGCAGTTCTTC.

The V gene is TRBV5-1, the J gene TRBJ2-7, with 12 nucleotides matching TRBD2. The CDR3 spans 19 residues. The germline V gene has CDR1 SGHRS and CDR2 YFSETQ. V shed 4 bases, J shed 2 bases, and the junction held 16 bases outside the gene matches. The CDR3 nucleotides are TGCGCCAGCAGCCATCCTAGCGGGAGGGAAAGGGTAAGCACCTACGAGCAGTACTTC. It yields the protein CASSHPSGRERVSTYEQYF.

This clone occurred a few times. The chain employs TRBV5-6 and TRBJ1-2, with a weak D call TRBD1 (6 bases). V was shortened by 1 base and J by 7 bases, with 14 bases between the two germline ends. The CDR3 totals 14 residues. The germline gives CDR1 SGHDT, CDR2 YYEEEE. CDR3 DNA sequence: TGTGCCAGCAGCTTGTCCATTGGGGGGGCTGGCTACACCTTC. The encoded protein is CASSLSIGGAGYTF.

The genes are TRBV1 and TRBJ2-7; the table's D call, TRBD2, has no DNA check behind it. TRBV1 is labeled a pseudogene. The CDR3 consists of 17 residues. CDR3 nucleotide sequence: TGCACCAGCAGCCAAGGAAGGAGCGGGGGGCCGTCCTACGAGCAGTACTTC. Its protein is CTSSQGRSGGPSYEQYF.

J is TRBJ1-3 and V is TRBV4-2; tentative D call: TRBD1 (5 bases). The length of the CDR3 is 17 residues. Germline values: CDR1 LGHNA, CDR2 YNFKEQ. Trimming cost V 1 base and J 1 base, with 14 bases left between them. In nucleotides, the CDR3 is TGTGCCAGCAGCCAAGTTCGGGGGGTAACTTCTGGAAACACCATATATTTT. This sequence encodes CASSQVRGVTSGNTIYF.

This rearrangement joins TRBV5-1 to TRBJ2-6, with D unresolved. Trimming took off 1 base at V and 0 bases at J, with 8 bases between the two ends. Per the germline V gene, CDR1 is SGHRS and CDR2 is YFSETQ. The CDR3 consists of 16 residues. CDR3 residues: CASSLISSSGANVLTF. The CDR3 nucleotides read TGCGCCAGCAGCTTGATATCGAGCTCTGGGGCCAACGTCCTGACTTTC.

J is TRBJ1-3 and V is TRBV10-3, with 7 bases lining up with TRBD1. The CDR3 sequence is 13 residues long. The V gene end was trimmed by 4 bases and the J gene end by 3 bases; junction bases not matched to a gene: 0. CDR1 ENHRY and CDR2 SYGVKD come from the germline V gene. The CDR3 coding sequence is TGTGCCATCAGTGGACAGGGTGGAAACACCATATATTTT. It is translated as CAISGQGGNTIYF.

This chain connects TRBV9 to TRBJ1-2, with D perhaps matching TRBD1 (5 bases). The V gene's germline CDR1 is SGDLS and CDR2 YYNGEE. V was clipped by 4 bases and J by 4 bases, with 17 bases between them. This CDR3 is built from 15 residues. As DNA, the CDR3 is TGTGCCAGCAGCTTTGGGACTCCAGGCATCTATGGCTACACCTTC. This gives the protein CASSFGTPGIYGYTF.

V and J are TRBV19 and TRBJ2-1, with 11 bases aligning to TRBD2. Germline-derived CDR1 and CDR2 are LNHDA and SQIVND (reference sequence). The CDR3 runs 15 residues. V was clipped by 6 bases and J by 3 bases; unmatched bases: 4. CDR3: CASSRLAGNYNEQFF. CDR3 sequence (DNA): TGTGCCAGTAGCCGACTAGCGGGGAACTACAATGAGCAGTTCTTC.

Here the CDR3 DNA reads TGCGCCAGCAGCTTGAGGGGCGGGGGGAGACAAGAGACCCAGTACTTC. It translates to CASSLRGGGRQETQYF. The chain is built from TRBV5-1 and TRBJ2-5; 8 bases are a match to TRBD2. This CDR3 has 16 amino acids. CDR1 and CDR2 from the germline V gene are SGHRS and YFSETQ. V trimming: 1 base; J trimming: 2 bases; junction bases outside the gene matches: 7.

The CDR3 DNA reads TGTGCCAGCAGCACCGGGACAGGGAGCAGGACCCAGTACTTC. This encodes CASSTGTGSRTQYF. This rearrangement joins TRBV6-5 to TRBJ2-5; TRBD1 matches 9 bases. V lost 6 bases, J lost 7 bases, and 9 bases stayed unmatched. The CDR3 totals 14 residues. CDR1 MNHEY and CDR2 SVGAGI come from the germline V gene.